The clone carrying this T cell receptor beta chain has a handful of counts. Profiled with immunoSEQ multiplex PCR; TCRdb holds only in-frame clones, not every one. The sample records about 330,000 clones, 70% to 90% being singletons. This record belongs to a study of blood T cell repertoires in COVID-19. The overall study: The origin of the acute and convalescent COVID-19 samples was the United States, Italy and Spain.

The CDR3 covers 15 residues. Germline-derived CDR1 and CDR2 are MNHEY and SVGAGI. J gave up 5 bases and V 5 bases, and 8 bases lay outside the gene matches. The clonotype originates from a woman under 40 who had recovered from COVID-19. The sample consisted of PBMCs or T cells enriched from blood (not recorded which). V gene TRBV6-5 combines with J gene TRBJ1-1; 10 bases are shared with TRBD1. The CDR3 DNA is TGTGCCAGCAGTCGCCGGACAGGGGGAAATACTGAAGCTTTCTTT. As protein: CASSRRTGGNTEAFF.